This TCR beta chain stems from a study of T cells after yellow fever vaccination. TCRdb redid the calling of the 5' RACE reads with MiXCR, one entry per CDR3 protein. The data show under 600,000 distinct CDR3 sequences, roughly 13% seen once. The germline gives CDR1 SGHVS, CDR2 FQNEAQ. Trimming stripped 5 bases from V and 3 bases from J, with 13 bases between. CDR3 length equals 15 residues. The sequencing used PBMCs, collected on the day of the yellow fever booster vaccination. This chain connects TRBV7-8 to TRBJ2-2; D call uncertain. This receptor was obtained from a man aged 25 to 45 who received the YFV17D yellow fever vaccine. The CDR3 DNA is TGTGCCAGCAGCCCAATGGGTGGATACACCGGGGAGCTGTTTTTT. Translation: CASSPMGGYTGELFF.